Each of the 31 T cell receptor beta chains below was sequenced from the same sample in a study of T cell responses to AZD1222 COVID-19 vaccine. Generated by immunoSEQ multiplex PCR, the TCRdb table keeps only in-frame clones and is missing some. The top ten clones hold around a tenth of a sample with tens of thousands of clones, roughly 89% of them seen once. This material consisted of peripheral blood, taken 28 days after the second AZD1222 dose. The receptors were gathered from an adult who received the AZD1222 COVID-19 vaccine.

This clone is medium-sized (0.01 to 0.1%). At the DNA level, this CDR3 is encoded by other sequences in the same sample as well. V and J are TRBV4-3 and TRBJ2-7; 7 bases are shared with TRBD1. The CDR3 sequence is 14 residues long. V dropped 1 base and J dropped 3; count of bases not matched to a gene: 3. The germline CDR1 and CDR2 sequences are LGHNA and YSLEER. This CDR3 is CASSQGTGRYEQYF. For the CDR3, the DNA is TGCGCCAGCAGCCAAGGGACAGGACGCTACGAGCAGTACTTC.

This chain joins TRBV7-8 and TRBJ2-7; TRBD1 aligns across 9 bases. The CDR3 loop spans 14 amino acids. The germline CDR1 and CDR2 sequences are SGHVS and FQNEAQ. Unmatched junction bases numbered 7, after V lost 5 bases and J lost 5 bases. The CDR3 DNA sequence: TGTGCCAGCAGCCTGACAGGGGGTATCCACGAGCAGTACTTC. Its protein product is CASSLTGGIHEQYF.

The chain recombines TRBV14 with TRBJ1-2; 9 bases are shared with TRBD1. Germline V gene data show CDR1 as SGHDN and CDR2 as FVKESK. The CDR3 is 14 amino acids. V was clipped by 3 bases and J by 3 bases; unmatched bases: 2. For the CDR3, the DNA is TGTGCCAGCAGCCAGGGACAGGGAGACTATGGCTACACCTTC. Its protein is CASSQGQGDYGYTF.

The chain is built from TRBV15 and TRBJ2-7; weak D call: TRBD1 (6 bases). The V end was cut by 0 bases, the J end by 3 bases, with 12 bases between. Germline values: CDR1 LNHNV, CDR2 YYDKDF (reference sequence). The CDR3 runs to 15 residues. The CDR3 spells CATSRDPGRGYEQYF. CDR3 nucleotide sequence: TGTGCCACCAGCAGAGATCCCGGCAGGGGCTACGAGCAGTACTTC.

This chain links TRBV11-2 with TRBJ1-3; D uncertain. The CDR3 runs 16 residues. The V gene lost 0 bases and the J gene lost 1 base, with 10 bases spanning the gap. The germline CDR1 and CDR2 sequences are SGHAT and FQNNGV. CDR3 DNA sequence: TGTGCCAGCAGCTTAGATCGGAAAGGGTCTGGAAACACCATATATTTT. Protein: CASSLDRKGSGNTIYF.

Only a few counts were recorded for this clone. The chain carries TRBV10-3 and TRBJ1-3, with D unclear. The CDR3 runs to 15 residues. V lost 4 bases to trimming and J lost 0 bases, with 10 bases between them. Germline V gene data show CDR1 as ENHRY and CDR2 as SYGVKD. This CDR3 is CAISAVSRSGNTIYF. DNA of the CDR3: TGTGCCATCAGTGCTGTGTCCCGCTCTGGAAACACCATATATTTT.

The V and J genes are TRBV4-3 and TRBJ2-2, with 7 bases aligning to TRBD2. This CDR3 contains 16 residues. Germline V gene data show CDR1 as LGHNA and CDR2 as YSLEER. The V segment lost 4 bases and the J segment 4 bases; nucleotides outside the gene matches: 9. This chain's CDR3 is CASSPLGGGGTGELFF. As DNA, the CDR3 is TGCGCCAGCAGCCCCCTTGGGGGGGGAGGCACCGGGGAGCTGTTTTTT.

The rearrangement links TRBV15 to TRBJ1-1; possibly TRBD1 for D (5 bases). The CDR3 spans 14 residues. Trimming took off 0 bases at V and 2 bases at J, with 7 bases between the two ends. In germline, CDR1 is LNHNV, CDR2 YYDKDF (reference sequence). Here the CDR3 DNA reads TGTGCCACCAGCAGAGAGGGGCTAAACACTGAAGCTTTCTTT. Amino acid sequence: CATSREGLNTEAFF.

V usage is TRBV14 and J usage is TRBJ1-5; D ambiguous. This CDR3 has 13 residues. The V end was cut by 5 bases, the J end by 3 bases, with 8 bases between. The V gene's germline CDR1 is SGHDN and CDR2 FVKESK. CDR3 protein: CASSVDHNQPQHF. The DNA for the CDR3 is TGTGCCAGCAGCGTTGATCACAATCAGCCCCAGCATTTT. Full variable domain (outside the CDR3, taken from reference TRBV14 and TRBJ1-5): EAGVTQFPSHSVIEKGQTVTLRCDPISGHDNLYWYRRVMGKEIKFLLHFVKESKQDESGMPNNRFLAERTGGTYSTLKVQPAELEDSGVYFCASSVDHNQPQHFGDGTRLSIL.

DNA for the CDR3: TGTGCCAGCAGCGTAGCTCGGGGGACTGAAGCTTTCTTT. This translates into CASSVARGTEAFF. The V and J genes are TRBV9 and TRBJ1-1; TRBD1 might be the D (5 bases). Per germline, CDR1 SGDLS and CDR2 YYNGEE. V was cut by 0 bases and J by 5 bases, with 8 bases left in between. The CDR3 has 13 residues.

The genes are TRBV27 and TRBJ2-7; tentatively, D is TRBD1 (6 bases). Between the trimmed V and J ends, which lost 6 bases and 6 bases, there was a span of 15 bases. This CDR3 is 13 amino acids long. CDR1 and CDR2 from the germline V gene are MNHEY and SMNVEV (reference sequence). The CDR3 reads CASRRTVQAEQYF. In nucleotides, the CDR3 is TGTGCCAGCAGGAGGACAGTTCAGGCCGAGCAGTACTTC.

The chain carries TRBV27 and TRBJ2-2; 10 positions match TRBD1. Germline CDR1 and CDR2: MNHEY and SMNVEV (reference sequence). This CDR3 spans 14 amino acids. V lost 7 bases to trimming and J lost 4 bases; unmatched junction nucleotides: 3. This chain's CDR3 is CASKRTGGTGELFF. The DNA of the CDR3 is TGTGCCAGCAAGCGGACAGGGGGCACCGGGGAGCTGTTTTTT.

This chain uses TRBV11-2 with TRBJ1-3; D is undetermined. Per germline, CDR1 SGHAT and CDR2 FQNNGV. V was pared by 1 base and J by 0 bases, with 10 bases between. This CDR3 spans 16 amino acids. This CDR3 is CASSLVGGRSGNTIYF. Written as DNA, the CDR3 is TGTGCCAGCAGCTTAGTCGGCGGTCGCTCTGGAAACACCATATATTTT.

This clone is a singleton in its sample. The chain employs TRBV9 and TRBJ2-2; 11 nucleotides agree with TRBD2. This CDR3 comprises 16 residues. The ends lost 4 bases at V and 7 bases at J; junction bases unmatched: 9. The germline V gene encodes CDR1 SGDLS and CDR2 YYNGEE. CDR3 sequence reads: CASSPRTSGWGGELFF. CDR3 nucleotides: TGTGCCAGCAGCCCCAGGACTAGCGGGTGGGGCGGGGAGCTGTTTTTT.

The chain couples TRBV9 to TRBJ1-3; maybe TRBD1 (6 bases). V was trimmed by 4 bases and J by 0 bases, leaving 17 bases between them. The length of the CDR3 is 17 residues. Looked up from germline, CDR1 is SGDLS and CDR2 is YYNGEE. The CDR3 DNA follows: TGTGCCAGCAGCCCCAGGGGCGTTCCTCTCTCTGGAAACACCATATATTTT. Translating gives CASSPRGVPLSGNTIYF. The whole variable domain, remainder taken from reference TRBV9 and TRBJ1-3, is DSGVTQTPKHLITATGQRVTLRCSPRSGDLSVYWYQQSLDQGLQFLIQYYNGEERAKGNILERFSAQQFPDLHSELNLSSLELGDSALYFCASSPRGVPLSGNTIYFGEGSWLTVV.

This clone has just a few counts. The chain employs TRBV9 and TRBJ1-6; D call uncertain. CDR3 length: 16 amino acids. Germline lookup yields CDR1 SGDLS and CDR2 YYNGEE. Between the trimmed V and J ends, which lost 0 bases and 5 bases, there was a span of 12 bases. The CDR3, as DNA: TGTGCCAGCAGCGTAGTCCCGGCAGACAATAATTCACCCCTCCACTTT. Protein product: CASSVVPADNNSPLHF.

The chain carries TRBV7-6 and TRBJ1-1; D unresolved. The CDR3 has 14 amino acids. Germline CDR1 SGHVS, CDR2 FNYEAQ. V lost 4 bases and J lost 0, with 9 bases in between. CDR3 nucleotide sequence: TGTGCCAGCAGCTCCGGGGAAGTGAACACTGAAGCTTTCTTT. This gives the protein CASSSGEVNTEAFF. The full variable domain, in which reference TRBV7-6 and TRBJ1-1 provide the parts outside the CDR3, is GAGVSQSPRYKVTKRGQDVALRCDPISGHVSLYWYRQALGQGPEFLTYFNYEAQQDKSGLPNDRFSAERPEGSISTLTIQRTEQRDSAMYRCASSSGEVNTEAFFGQGTRLTVV.

The rearrangement links TRBV7-2 to TRBJ1-3; TRBD1 matches at 9 bases. Germline trimming cut 4 bases from V and 9 bases from J; bases unmatched to any gene: 1. CDR1 is SGHTA, CDR2 FQGNSA, per germline. The CDR3 is 12 residues long. CDR3 bases: TGTGCCAGCAGCTCGGGACAGGGCACCATATATTTT. Protein product: CASSSGQGTIYF.

V and J are TRBV7-2 and TRBJ1-1; weak D call: TRBD1 (5 bases). The CDR3 length is 15 residues. V shed 1 base and J shed 0 bases, with 9 bases lying between them. Looked up from germline, CDR1 is SGHTA and CDR2 is FQGNSA. Here the CDR3 reads CASSLGAGLNTEAFF. DNA of the CDR3: TGTGCCAGCAGCTTAGGTGCAGGGCTGAACACTGAAGCTTTCTTT.

This chain links TRBV11-2 with TRBJ2-7; 12 nucleotides agree with TRBD1. J lost 5 bases, V lost 5 bases, and 7 bases had no gene match. Germline CDR1 SGHAT, CDR2 FQNNGV. CDR3 length: 15 residues. CDR3 DNA sequence: TGTGCCAGCAGCGGACCGGGACAGGGGGCCAACGAGCAGTACTTC. Its translation: CASSGPGQGANEQYF.

V usage is TRBV6-2 or TRBV6-3 and J usage is TRBJ2-1; a possible D gene is TRBD1 (5 bases). Germline CDR1 reads MNHEY; CDR2 reads SVGEGT. The CDR3 extends over 15 amino acids. Trimming removed 1 base from V and 3 bases from J, with 10 bases in between. In DNA form, the CDR3 reads TGTGCCAGCAGTTACTGGGCCCAGGGCTACAATGAGCAGTTCTTC. It translates to CASSYWAQGYNEQFF.

The rearrangement uses TRBV28 and TRBJ1-5; 9 bases are a match to TRBD1. The germline gives CDR1 MDHEN, CDR2 SYDVKM. The V and J ends lost 7 bases and 7 bases, in that order; junction bases with no gene match: 2. The CDR3 extends over 12 amino acids. CDR3 bases: TGTGCCAGCACCACAGGGGGCCAGCCCCAGCATTTT. Translating it yields CASTTGGQPQHF.

V and J are TRBV23-1 and TRBJ2-7; perhaps TRBD1 as D (5 bases). TRBV23-1 carries the ORF label, with uncertain function. V lost 6 bases, J lost 0 bases, and 18 bases lay in between. The CDR3 sequence is 16 residues long. The CDR3 region is CASRSPRGHHSYEQYF. CDR3 nucleotides: TGCGCCAGCAGATCTCCTCGAGGACACCACTCCTACGAGCAGTACTTC.

The chain is built from TRBV7-9 and TRBJ1-2, with D unclear. CDR1 SEHNR and CDR2 FQNEAQ come from the germline V gene (reference sequence). The CDR3 is 14 residues long. Trimming took off 5 bases at V and 4 bases at J, with 14 bases between the two ends. As DNA, the CDR3 is TGTGCCAGCAGCCCCACCACCGGGGTCTATGGCTACACCTTC. Its translation is CASSPTTGVYGYTF. Full variable domain (remainder filled in from reference TRBV7-9 and TRBJ1-2): DTGVSQNPRHKITKRGQNVTFRCDPISEHNRLYWYRQTLGQGPEFLTYFQNEAQLEKSRLLSDRFSAERPKGSFSTLEIQRTEQGDSAMYLCASSPTTGVYGYTFGSGTRLTVV.

J is TRBJ1-4 and V is TRBV3-1 (or the pseudogene TRBV3-2); D is unclear. Trimming took 8 bases from V and 1 from J, leaving 11 bases between them. The CDR3 is 14 amino acids. CDR1 and CDR2 from the germline V gene are LGHDT and YNNKEL (reference sequence). CDR3 nucleotide sequence: TGTGCCAGCGGGCGGGGAATAACTAATGAAAAACTGTTTTTT. It yields the protein CASGRGITNEKLFF.

The rearrangement uses TRBV30 and TRBJ1-2; a weak D match, TRBD1 (6 bases). V was clipped by 4 bases and J by 1 base, with 10 bases between them. Germline V gene data show CDR1 as GTSNPN and CDR2 as SVGIG (reference sequence). The CDR3 length is 13 residues. The CDR3, as DNA: TGTGCCTGGACCGAGGACAGTAACTATGGCTACACCTTC. Translated, it gives CAWTEDSNYGYTF. Filled out from reference TRBV30 and TRBJ1-2, the complete variable domain reads SQTIHQWPATLVQPVGSPLSLECTVEGTSNPNLYWYRQAAGRGLQLLFYSVGIGQISSEVPQNLSASRPQDRQFILSSKKLLLSDSGFYLCAWTEDSNYGYTFGSGTRLTVV.

The CDR3 DNA follows: TGTGCCAGTAGTAACCAGGGGGCGTTTTCCGAGCAGTACTTC. Translated: CASSNQGAFSEQYF. This chain connects TRBV19 to TRBJ2-7, with 8 bases identical to TRBD1. CDR3 length equals 14 residues. Germline CDR1 reads LNHDA; CDR2 reads SQIVND (reference sequence). Trimming cost V 4 bases and J 6 bases; bases outside gene matches: 8.

This clone was observed a few times. This chain joins TRBV6-5 and TRBJ1-4, with TRBD1 matching over 8 bases. The germline V gene has CDR1 MNHEY and CDR2 SVGAGI. The CDR3 totals 14 residues. V lost 6 bases to trimming and J lost 8 bases; unmatched junction nucleotides: 8. Written as DNA, the CDR3 is TGTGCCAGCAGCCCGACAGGGGTGGTCGAAAAACTGTTTTTT. Amino acid sequence: CASSPTGVVEKLFF.

The V call is TRBV19, the J call TRBJ2-3; 8 nucleotides line up with TRBD2. J gave up 5 bases and V 5 bases, and 6 bases lay outside the gene matches. The CDR3 length is 14 residues. CDR1 and CDR2 from the germline V gene are LNHDA and SQIVND (reference sequence). The CDR3, as DNA: TGTGCCAGTAGTGTCGGGGGGGCCAAAGATACGCAGTATTTT. This encodes CASSVGGAKDTQYF.

The gene calls are TRBV5-4 and TRBJ1-2; possible D gene TRBD1, 5 bases. Deletions cut 0 bases from V and 3 bases from J, with 12 bases between. This CDR3 contains 15 residues. Germline lookup yields CDR1 SGHNT and CDR2 YYREEE (reference sequence). CDR3 in amino acids: CASSLARAQDYGYTF. For the CDR3, the DNA is TGTGCCAGCAGCTTGGCCAGGGCTCAGGACTATGGCTACACCTTC.

V usage is TRBV28 and J usage is TRBJ1-5, with D perhaps matching TRBD1 (6 bases). The CDR3 totals 13 residues. V was shortened by 7 bases and J by 7 bases, with 14 bases between the two germline ends. In germline, CDR1 is MDHEN, CDR2 SYDVKM. The CDR3, as DNA: TGTGCCAGCATAGACAGGACCATACAGCCCCAGCATTTT. Translating it yields CASIDRTIQPQHF.